This T cell receptor beta chain was identified during a study of blood T cell repertoires in COVID-19. Study overall: PBMCs, B-cell-depleted T cells, or T cells provided the cDNA or gDNA that made up the material.

Trimming removed 0 bases from V and 2 bases from J; junction bases left unmatched: 5. The germline V gene encodes CDR1 SGDLS and CDR2 YYNGEE. The CDR3 contains 17 residues. TCRdb's copy holds only in-frame clones and misses some; the assay was immunoSEQ multiplex PCR. This table holds fewer than 200,000 clones, 65% to 90% found once. This sequence originates from a man aged 45 to 65 who had recovered from COVID-19. Sequencing was performed on PBMCs or T cells enriched from blood (not recorded which). The chain uses TRBV9 and TRBJ2-3; 11 positions match TRBD1. The CDR3 sequence: CASSVGRTGGSTDTQYF. CDR3 bases: TGTGCCAGCAGCGTAGGTCGGACAGGGGGCTCCACAGATACGCAGTATTTT.